These 27 T cell receptor beta chains were all obtained from the same sample, sequenced in a study of radiotherapy plus CTLA-4 blockade in lung cancer. Sequencing was performed with immunoSEQ multiplex PCR; in TCRdb, only in-frame clones are kept and a portion is missing. The sample lists 90,000 to 130,000 clones; approximately 77% were seen once. The sequences come from peripheral blood, collected from a patient treated with radiotherapy plus ipilimumab. The receptors here all came from a human donor with non-small cell lung cancer that progressed on radiotherapy plus ipilimumab. Some clones in this sample may be carry-over from other donors' samples.

The chain employs TRBV29-1 and TRBJ2-5; 8 bases agree with TRBD1. From germline, CDR1 is SQVTM and CDR2 ANQGSEA. V was pared by 6 bases and J by 0 bases, with 6 bases of the junction left unmatched. The CDR3 runs 14 residues. Here the CDR3 DNA reads TGCAGCGTGCCCCGGACAGGGCACCAAGAGACCCAGTACTTC. Protein product: CSVPRTGHQETQYF.

V and J are TRBV7-9 and TRBJ2-2, with 7 bases aligning to TRBD1. Germline CDR1 is SEHNR and CDR2 is FQNEAQ (reference sequence). With 3 bases clipped from V and 0 bases from J, the junction kept 7 bases outside the gene matches. The CDR3 sequence is 17 residues long. This chain's CDR3 is CASSFKPGQPNTGELFF. CDR3 nucleotides: TGTGCCAGCAGCTTCAAGCCGGGACAGCCGAACACCGGGGAGCTGTTTTTT.

The genes are TRBV5-1 and TRBJ1-4; 7 bases match TRBD1. Germline V CDR1 and CDR2: SGHRS, YFSETQ. CDR3 length: 14 residues. With 4 bases clipped from V and 6 bases from J, the junction kept 6 bases outside the gene matches. CDR3 amino acids: CASSRNRGYEKLFF. The CDR3 DNA follows: TGCGCCAGCAGCAGAAACAGGGGATATGAAAAACTGTTTTTT.

The chain recombines TRBV5-1 with TRBJ2-7, with TRBD1 identical over 9 bases. CDR1 is SGHRS and CDR2 is YFSETQ in the germline V gene. The CDR3 is 14 residues long. Germline trimming cut 6 bases from V and 2 bases from J; bases unmatched to any gene: 6. CDR3 protein: CASNFGTGPYEQYF. The CDR3 DNA reads TGCGCCAGCAACTTCGGGACAGGGCCCTACGAGCAGTACTTC. Supplemented by reference TRBV5-1 and TRBJ2-7, the full variable domain reads KAGVTQTPRYLIKTRGQQVTLSCSPISGHRSVSWYQQTPGQGLQFLFEYFSETQRNKGNFPGRFSGRQFSNSRSEMNVSTLELGDSALYLCASNFGTGPYEQYFGPGTRLTVT.

The rearrangement uses TRBV30 and TRBJ2-3; 10 nucleotides match TRBD2. This CDR3 is built from 15 residues. Looked up from germline, CDR1 is GTSNPN and CDR2 is SVGIG (reference sequence). V was clipped by 0 bases and J by 4 bases; unmatched bases: 4. This chain's CDR3 is CAWSVGLAGADTQYF. The DNA for the CDR3 is TGTGCCTGGAGTGTCGGGCTAGCGGGGGCAGATACGCAGTATTTT.

The J gene is TRBJ2-2, the V gene TRBV4-1; 12 bases are shared with TRBD2. This CDR3 comprises 17 residues. Per germline, CDR1 MGHRA and CDR2 YSYEKL. V dropped 1 base and J dropped 3; count of bases not matched to a gene: 3. The CDR3 sequence is CASSQGLAGVYTGELFF. The CDR3 bases are TGCGCCAGCAGCCAAGGACTAGCGGGGGTATACACCGGGGAGCTGTTTTTT.

This clone has just one count. The rearrangement uses TRBV5-1 and TRBJ2-2; 9 bases are shared with TRBD2. The CDR3 loop spans 18 amino acids. J lost 0 bases, V lost 4 bases, and 10 bases had no gene match. Looked up from germline, CDR1 is SGHRS and CDR2 is YFSETQ. CDR3 loop: CASSRQGGGAPNTGELFF. The CDR3 DNA is TGCGCCAGCAGCCGCCAAGGCGGGGGGGCGCCGAACACCGGGGAGCTGTTTTTT.

CDR3 in amino acids: CASSYNGGLAGYEQYF. DNA of the CDR3: TGTGCCAGCAGTTACAATGGGGGACTAGCGGGCTACGAGCAGTACTTC. The V gene is TRBV6-5, the J gene TRBJ2-7; 12 bases align to TRBD2. The CDR3 loop spans 16 amino acids. Germline lookup yields CDR1 MNHEY and CDR2 SVGAGI. After removal of 2 bases from V and 3 bases from J, the junction contained 5 bases not matched to a gene.

This sequence joins TRBV4-1 and TRBJ2-2; 8 bases agree with TRBD2. The CDR3 is 16 amino acids. In germline, CDR1 is MGHRA, CDR2 YSYEKL. After removal of 4 bases from V and 5 bases from J, the junction contained 9 bases not matched to a gene. CDR3 sequence reads: CASSPEGTSGTGELFF. CDR3 coding DNA: TGCGCCAGCAGCCCCGAGGGAACTAGCGGAACCGGGGAGCTGTTTTTT.

The chain carries TRBV7-2 and TRBJ2-2; no definite D call. Per germline, CDR1 SGHTA and CDR2 FQGNSA. The CDR3 runs 12 residues. With 6 bases removed from V and 8 bases from J, the gap between germline ends came to 10 bases. CDR3 region: CASSPTNGELFF. The CDR3 nucleotides read TGTGCCAGCAGTCCAACGAATGGGGAGCTGTTTTTT.

This clone was observed a single time. The chain carries TRBV11-3 and TRBJ2-1; the match to TRBD2 covers 10 bases. The CDR3 is made up of 18 amino acids. Germline CDR1 is SGHNT and CDR2 is YENEEA. With 5 bases clipped from V and 0 bases from J, the junction kept 10 bases outside the gene matches. The CDR3 sequence is CASSNPAGGLSSYNEQFF. CDR3 bases: TGTGCCAGCAGCAATCCAGCGGGGGGGTTGAGCTCCTACAATGAGCAGTTCTTC. Variable domain in full (rest from reference TRBV11-3 and TRBJ2-1): EAGVVQSPRYKIIEKKQPVAFWCNPISGHNTLYWYLQNLGQGPELLIRYENEEAVDDSQLPKDRFSAERLKGVDSTLKIQPAELGDSAVYLCASSNPAGGLSSYNEQFFGPGTRLTVL.

This rearrangement joins TRBV5-1 to TRBJ2-7; possible D gene TRBD1, 7 bases. From germline, CDR1 is SGHRS and CDR2 YFSETQ. The CDR3 runs 15 residues. Trimming cost V 0 bases and J 4 bases, with 14 bases left between them. The CDR3 reads CASSLGLRGVYEQYF. The CDR3 DNA reads TGCGCCAGCAGCTTGGGCCTCAGGGGGGTATACGAGCAGTACTTC.

The genes are TRBV11-2 and TRBJ2-1, with 8 positions matching TRBD1. The germline gives CDR1 SGHAT, CDR2 FQNNGV. The CDR3 consists of 16 residues. V shed 5 bases, J shed 6 bases, and the junction held 12 bases outside the gene matches. As DNA, the CDR3 is TGTGCCAGCAGCACTACCTGGACAGGGTCGGGCAATGAGCAGTTCTTC. Its protein is CASSTTWTGSGNEQFF.

The chain joins TRBV6-5 to TRBJ1-5; D call uncertain. CDR1 and CDR2 (germline): MNHEY, SVGAGI. The CDR3 runs to 13 residues. Trimming pared 2 bases from V and 13 bases from J, leaving 15 bases between. CDR3 coding DNA: TGTGCCAGCAGTTACCCGCCCAGGATGCATCAGCATTTT. It translates to CASSYPPRMHQHF.

The rearrangement joins TRBV2 to TRBJ2-5; 9 bases match TRBD2. J gave up 5 bases and V 3 bases, and 7 bases lay outside the gene matches. The CDR3 contains 15 residues. Germline assignment: CDR1 SNHLY and CDR2 FYNNEI. The DNA for the CDR3 is TGTGCCAGCAGTGATGTAGCGGGGGCGGCGGAGACCCAGTACTTC. It specifies CASSDVAGAAETQYF.

The rearrangement uses TRBV28 and TRBJ1-5; D gene unclear. The ends were cut back, 4 bases at V and 7 bases at J, with 11 bases in the middle. The germline CDR1 and CDR2 sequences are MDHEN and SYDVKM. The CDR3 has 13 amino acids. CDR3 nucleotide sequence: TGTGCCAGCAGTTCGGCGGGAACCCAGCCCCAGCATTTT. This encodes CASSSAGTQPQHF.

The chain uses TRBV5-1 and TRBJ1-4, with a weak D call TRBD1 (6 bases). The CDR3 extends over 13 amino acids. V was shortened by 5 bases and J by 5 bases, with 10 bases between the two germline ends. CDR1 is SGHRS and CDR2 is YFSETQ in the germline V gene. The CDR3 sequence: CASSRGVNEKLFF. The CDR3 region has the DNA TGCGCCAGCAGTAGGGGGGTGAATGAAAAACTGTTTTTT.

This clone came up a few times. The chain has TRBV6-1 and TRBJ2-6; D is ambiguous. The CDR3 consists of 16 residues. V was cut by 2 bases and J by 8 bases, with 16 bases left in between. Germline V gene lookup returns CDR1 MNHNS and CDR2 SASEGT. The CDR3 coding sequence is TGTGCCAGCAGTGAAAGCCCCCAACGGTGGTCCAACGTCCTGACTTTC. Protein: CASSESPQRWSNVLTF.

In its sample, this clone was seen a few times. The rearrangement joins TRBV7-2 to TRBJ1-1; no firm D call. Per germline, CDR1 SGHTA and CDR2 FQGNSA. The CDR3 loop spans 15 amino acids. V was cut by 5 bases and J by 3 bases, with 16 bases left in between. The CDR3 protein is CASSPKTPMDTEAFF. CDR3 DNA: TGTGCCAGCAGCCCCAAGACACCCATGGACACTGAAGCTTTCTTT.

This chain uses TRBV2 with TRBJ2-2; D possibly corresponds to TRBD1 (6 bases). CDR1 and CDR2 from the germline V gene are SNHLY and FYNNEI. The CDR3 runs to 14 residues. Trimming removed 9 bases at V and 0 bases at J, with 11 bases between. CDR3 in DNA: TGTGCCAGGACTGGGACATCGAACACCGGGGAGCTGTTTTTT. This sequence encodes CARTGTSNTGELFF. Full variable domain (outside the CDR3, taken from reference TRBV2 and TRBJ2-2): EPEVTQTPSHQVTQMGQEVILRCVPISNHLYFYWYRQILGQKVEFLVSFYNNEISEKSEIFDDQFSVERPDGSNFTLKIRSTKLEDSAMYFCARTGTSNTGELFFGEGSRLTVL.

Comment on this clone: Germline and junction disagree at one end, which may indicate a read error. V usage is TRBV2 and J usage is TRBJ2-3; D may be TRBD2 (9 bases). Germline-derived CDR1 and CDR2 are SNHLY and FYNNEI. This CDR3 has 15 residues. This CDR3 reads CASSAGLAGTGTQYF. CDR3 DNA sequence: TGTGCCAGCAGTGCGGGACTAGCCGGGACAGGTACGCAGTATTTT.

The chain couples TRBV6-5 to TRBJ1-1; 8 bases agree with TRBD1. Germline V gene lookup returns CDR1 MNHEY and CDR2 SVGAGI. Trimming removed 11 bases from V and 8 bases from J; junction bases left unmatched: 10. The CDR3 extends over 12 amino acids. CDR3 sequence: CAGNKAGGEAFF. CDR3 DNA sequence: TGTGCCGGTAACAAAGCAGGGGGCGAAGCTTTCTTT.

This chain uses TRBV25-1 with TRBJ2-7, with D possibly matching TRBD1 (7 bases). V was clipped by 3 bases and J by 4 bases, with 10 bases between them. CDR1 is MGHDK, CDR2 SYGVNS, per germline. The CDR3 sequence is 13 residues long. The CDR3 nucleotides read TGTGCCAGCAGTGACAGGGGGACTTACGAGCAGTACTTC. Its translation is CASSDRGTYEQYF.

This chain uses TRBV15 with TRBJ2-7; 9 bases match TRBD2. CDR3 length: 18 amino acids. The V gene's germline CDR1 is LNHNV and CDR2 YYDKDF (reference sequence). J gave up 3 bases and V 0 bases, and 12 bases lay outside the gene matches. DNA for the CDR3: TGTGCCACCAGCAGAGATTCTTACGTAGCGGGGGACCTCTACGAGCAGTACTTC. It yields the protein CATSRDSYVAGDLYEQYF. Based on the CDR3 plus reference TRBV15 and TRBJ2-7, the full variable domain is DAMVIQNPRYQVTQFGKPVTLSCSQTLNHNVMYWYQQKSSQAPKLLFHYYDKDFNNEADTPDNFQSRRPNTSFCFLDIRSPGLGDTAMYLCATSRDSYVAGDLYEQYFGPGTRLTVT.

The V call is TRBV7-9, the J call TRBJ1-3, with D possibly TRBD1 on 5 matching bases. The germline CDR1 and CDR2 sequences are SEHNR and FQNEAQ (reference sequence). The CDR3 is 15 amino acids. The V and J ends lost 0 bases and 1 base respectively, with 7 bases between them. The CDR3: CASSLAGGSGNTIYF. In DNA, the CDR3 is TGTGCCAGCAGCTTAGCGGGGGGATCTGGAAACACCATATATTTT. Variable domain in full (rest from reference TRBV7-9 and TRBJ1-3): DTGVSQNPRHKITKRGQNVTFRCDPISEHNRLYWYRQTLGQGPEFLTYFQNEAQLEKSRLLSDRFSAERPKGSFSTLEIQRTEQGDSAMYLCASSLAGGSGNTIYFGEGSWLTVV.

The chain joins TRBV2 to TRBJ1-2; D is unresolved. This CDR3 is 13 amino acids long. Trimming pared 6 bases from V and 1 base from J, leaving 9 bases between. Germline CDR1 and CDR2: SNHLY and FYNNEI. The CDR3 is CASSADNNYGYTF. CDR3 nucleotide sequence: TGTGCCAGCAGCGCTGACAATAACTATGGCTACACCTTC.

The V and J genes are TRBV5-6 and TRBJ2-4; TRBD2 is a possible D gene (6 bases). The CDR3 is 12 amino acids. Germline CDR1 is SGHDT and CDR2 is YYEEEE. V lost 4 bases, J lost 14 bases, and 16 bases lay in between. The CDR3 nucleotides are TGTGCCAGCAGCCCCGGTGATGGGGAGGAGTACTTC. It codes for CASSPGDGEEYF.